This T cell receptor beta chain was sequenced during a study of PD-1 blockade in classical Hodgkin lymphoma. General study results and limits: The CD4+ diversity rise by C4D1 was clearest in complete responders. The study found complete responders had baseline diversity similar to newly diagnosed patients.

Libraries were prepared by immunoSEQ multiplex PCR; TCRdb keeps only in-frame clonotypes and omits some of them. The sample lists roughly 40,000 clones; 75% to 90% were seen once. On this clone itself: Its specificity is unknown.

In every patient, relapse followed autologous stem cell transplantation, while exposure to brentuximab vedotin differed. Trimming at V came to 6 bases and at J to 0 bases, leaving 1 base not matched to a gene. The germline CDR1 and CDR2 sequences are SQVTM and ANQGSEA. The CDR3 sequence is 12 residues long. Specimen: peripheral blood mononuclear cells (PBMCs), collected at baseline. The chain is built from TRBV29-1 and TRBJ1-1; 7 bases align to TRBD1. The sequence came from a human donor with classical Hodgkin lymphoma. This CDR3 reads CSVGQMNTEAFF. CDR3 DNA: TGCAGCGTGGGACAGATGAACACTGAAGCTTTCTTT.